The 17 T cell receptor beta chains below all came from one sample that was sequenced in a study of T-cell reconstitution after alpha-beta-depleted transplantation in children. As it was prepared, the TCRbeta library received unique molecular identifiers. TCRdb processed the PCR reads anew with MiXCR; each CDR3 protein has one entry. The data contain 400,000 to 500,000 distinct CDR3 sequences, 9.5% to 13% of them singletons. The sequencing here drew on PBMCs from the stem cell graft donor, taken from the stem cell graft. All receptors derive from a human donor who donated a stem cell graft to a child with acute myeloid leukemia.

The chain uses TRBV3-1 and TRBJ2-4, with TRBD2 matching over 7 bases. CDR1 LGHDT and CDR2 YNNKEL come from the germline V gene (reference sequence). V gave up 2 bases and J gave up 0 bases; unmatched junction bases: 7. The CDR3 has 17 amino acids. As DNA, the CDR3 is TGTGCCAGCAGCCAAAGGCAGCGGGGACTAGCCAAAAACATTCAGTACTTC. Translation gives CASSQRQRGLAKNIQYF.

This rearrangement joins TRBV12-3 or TRBV12-4 to TRBJ2-2; no firm D call. The CDR3 consists of 14 residues. Trimming took off 4 bases at V and 7 bases at J, with 13 bases between the two ends. The CDR3 DNA is TGTGCCAGCAGTTCCTCCCTCAGGAACGGGGAGCTGTTTTTT. Translation gives CASSSSLRNGELFF.

The chain joins TRBV11-2 to TRBJ2-7, with D tentatively TRBD1 (5 bases). This CDR3 is built from 15 residues. Per germline, CDR1 SGHAT and CDR2 FQNNGV. V dropped 5 bases and J dropped 0 bases, with 14 bases sitting between them. CDR3: CASSDPARVSYEQYV. The CDR3 DNA reads TGTGCCAGCAGCGATCCGGCCAGGGTCTCCTACGAGCAGTACGTC.

The table lists this clonotype with a few counts. J is TRBJ2-2 and V is TRBV7-9; TRBD1 aligns across 9 bases. This CDR3 is 15 amino acids long. CDR1 is SEHNR and CDR2 is FQNEAQ in the germline V gene (reference sequence). V gave up 2 bases and J gave up 7 bases; unmatched junction bases: 5. The CDR3 spells CASSLRDRDIGELFF. CDR3 nucleotide sequence: TGTGCCAGCAGCTTACGGGACAGGGACATCGGGGAGCTGTTTTTT.

This clonotype has just a few counts. The chain carries TRBV9 and TRBJ1-1; D gene unclear. Germline V gene lookup returns CDR1 SGDLS and CDR2 YYNGEE. Trimming cost V 0 bases and J 0 bases, with 6 bases left between them. CDR3 size: 14 residues. This CDR3 reads CASSVAGMNTEAFF. Written as DNA, the CDR3 is TGTGCCAGCAGCGTAGCCGGGATGAACACTGAAGCTTTCTTT.

The chain's CDR3 is CASSFGTAKNIQYF. CDR3 DNA sequence: TGTGCCAGCAGTTTTGGGACTGCAAAAAACATTCAGTACTTC. The chain has TRBV12-3 or TRBV12-4 and TRBJ2-4; D is perhaps TRBD2 (6 bases). Trimming took 3 bases from V and 4 from J, leaving 10 bases between them. This CDR3 comprises 14 residues.

This clonotype was recorded at least ten times. This sequence joins TRBV12-3 or TRBV12-4 and TRBJ1-1, with 7 bases matching TRBD1. J gave up 5 bases and V 7 bases, and 7 bases lay outside the gene matches. CDR3 length: 13 amino acids. The CDR3 spells CASTLQQGTEAFF. The CDR3 DNA sequence: TGTGCCAGCACCTTACAACAGGGGACTGAAGCTTTCTTT.

This clonotype appeared a few times. This chain uses TRBV5-1 with TRBJ2-5; the match to TRBD1 covers 10 bases. Germline V CDR1 and CDR2: SGHRS, YFSETQ. V lost 8 bases, J lost 2 bases, and 15 bases stayed unmatched. This CDR3 has 17 residues. As DNA, the CDR3 is TGCGCCAGTGCGCGCGGTTCCGGGACAGGGGTACAAGAGACCCAGTACTTC. Translating it yields CASARGSGTGVQETQYF. The full variable domain, with the rest looked up from reference TRBV5-1 and TRBJ2-5, is KAGVTQTPRYLIKTRGQQVTLSCSPISGHRSVSWYQQTPGQGLQFLFEYFSETQRNKGNFPGRFSGRQFSNSRSEMNVSTLELGDSALYLCASARGSGTGVQETQYFGPGTRLLVL.

The gene calls are TRBV12-3 or TRBV12-4 and TRBJ1-6; tentatively, D is TRBD1 (5 bases). Trimming took off 7 bases at V and 6 bases at J, with 13 bases between the two ends. The CDR3 covers 14 residues. This chain's CDR3 is CASNLMGPNSPLHF. In DNA, the CDR3 is TGTGCCAGCAACCTGATGGGGCCTAATTCACCCCTCCACTTT.

This clonotype was seen a few times. The chain has TRBV10-3 and TRBJ2-7; D call uncertain. The V gene lost 6 bases and the J gene lost 0 bases, with 6 bases spanning the gap. This CDR3 contains 12 residues. CDR1 ENHRY and CDR2 SYGVKD come from the germline V gene. CDR3 protein: CAISLNSYEQYF. CDR3 DNA: TGTGCCATCAGCCTTAACTCCTACGAGCAGTACTTC.

The chain links TRBV5-1 to TRBJ1-2, with D uncertain. Per germline, CDR1 SGHRS and CDR2 YFSETQ. The CDR3 consists of 14 residues. V gave up 0 bases and J gave up 4 bases, with 10 bases separating them. CDR3 residues: CASSLDSGPYGYTF. The CDR3 DNA is TGCGCCAGCAGCTTGGATTCAGGCCCCTATGGCTACACCTTC.

This clonotype was detected many times. The chain employs TRBV11-2 and TRBJ2-2; D is ambiguous. Trimming pared 2 bases from V and 7 bases from J, leaving 5 bases between. The CDR3 has 12 amino acids. The germline V gene encodes CDR1 SGHAT and CDR2 FQNNGV. CDR3 region: CASSLRVGELFF. As DNA, the CDR3 is TGTGCCAGCAGCTTACGGGTCGGGGAGCTGTTTTTT.

This clonotype turned up a few times. This chain links TRBV5-1 with TRBJ2-3; D not certain. The CDR3 has 13 residues. V gave up 2 bases and J gave up 5 bases, with 9 bases separating them. Germline CDR1 SGHRS, CDR2 YFSETQ. CDR3 DNA: TGCGCCAGCAGCTTATGGTTGGGAGATACGCAGTATTTT. Translation: CASSLWLGDTQYF.

This clonotype has only a few counts. This sequence joins TRBV29-1 and TRBJ2-3; D is undetermined. The CDR3 sequence is 11 residues long. Looked up from germline, CDR1 is SQVTM and CDR2 is ANQGSEA. V gave up 2 bases and J gave up 2 bases, with 2 bases separating them. CDR3 sequence (DNA): TGCAGCGTTGAAACCACAGATACGCAGTATTTT. Its translation: CSVETTDTQYF.

The chain combines TRBV20-1 with TRBJ2-1; TRBD2 aligns across 13 bases. V lost 4 bases to trimming and J lost 2 bases; unmatched junction nucleotides: 2. The CDR3 totals 15 residues. Germline-derived CDR1 and CDR2 are DFQATT and SNEGSKA (reference sequence). CDR3: CSAMTSGGTYNEQFF. In nucleotides, the CDR3 is TGCAGTGCTATGACTAGCGGGGGGACCTACAATGAGCAGTTCTTC.

This clonotype was seen only a few times. This rearrangement joins TRBV7-9 to TRBJ2-5; D might be TRBD2 (5 bases). Germline assignment: CDR1 SEHNR and CDR2 FQNEAQ (reference sequence). The CDR3 spans 13 residues. Between the trimmed V and J ends, which lost 7 bases and 7 bases, there was a span of 16 bases. The CDR3 DNA follows: TGTGCCAGCACCGGAATGAACCGGGGGACCCAGTACTTC. Translated: CASTGMNRGTQYF.

The table lists this clonotype with a few counts. The rearrangement links TRBV20-1 to TRBJ2-2; D gene unclear. In germline, CDR1 is DFQATT, CDR2 SNEGSKA (reference sequence). With 3 bases removed from V and 0 bases from J, the gap between germline ends came to 8 bases. This CDR3 spans 14 amino acids. CDR3 DNA sequence: TGCAGTGCTAGTCGACGGGCGAACACCGGGGAGCTGTTTTTT. Protein: CSASRRANTGELFF.